Following are 11 T cell receptor beta chains from one sample sequenced in a study of T cells in Graves' hyperthyroidism and ophthalmopathy. The source material, RNA transcripts, was used to amplify TCR beta CDR3 regions. In the first-round RT-PCR of the TCR CDR3, the HTBI primer set was used. TCRdb reprocessed the multiplex PCR reads with MiXCR, giving one entry per CDR3 protein. The sample has over 500,000 distinct CDR3 sequences, 15% to 20% seen once. What was sequenced was blood. Source of these receptors: a young woman with Graves' ophthalmopathy.

There are many counts of this clonotype. The chain is built from TRBV28 and TRBJ1-2, with D perhaps TRBD1 (5 bases). In germline, CDR1 is MDHEN, CDR2 SYDVKM. Trimming removed 2 bases at V and 2 bases at J, with 12 bases between. The CDR3 is 15 amino acids. This CDR3 is CASSLDPAGNYGYTF. In DNA, the CDR3 is TGTGCCAGCAGTTTAGATCCGGCAGGGAACTATGGCTACACCTTC.

This clonotype was counted a few times. A clone one base away is much larger, so this may be a read error. V and J are TRBV18 and TRBJ2-7; the D gene could be TRBD1 or TRBD2 (5 bases each). The CDR3 contains 13 residues. The ends were cut back, 8 bases at V and 3 bases at J, with 14 bases in the middle. Germline V gene data show CDR1 as KGHSH and CDR2 as LQKENI. The CDR3 protein is CASPRDRHYEQYF. CDR3 DNA: TGTGCCAGCCCACGGGACCGCCACTACGAGCAGTACTTC.

This clonotype was counted at least ten times. The chain's CDR3 is CASRGTFNSPLHF. DNA for the CDR3: TGTGCCAGCCGTGGTACTTTTAATTCACCCCTCCACTTT. The chain recombines TRBV12-3 or TRBV12-4 with TRBJ1-6; D is ambiguous. The length of the CDR3 is 13 residues. The V end lost 8 bases, the J end lost 6 bases, and 11 bases lay between the germline ends.

In this sample, this clonotype turned up a few times. This rearrangement joins TRBV3-1 to TRBJ2-5; D is ambiguous. The germline gives CDR1 LGHDT, CDR2 YNNKEL (reference sequence). The length of the CDR3 is 13 residues. V was cut by 6 bases and J by 4 bases, with 12 bases left in between. The chain's CDR3 is CASSSDWAETQYF. The CDR3 coding sequence is TGTGCCAGCAGTTCAGACTGGGCAGAGACCCAGTACTTC.

This clonotype was seen a handful of times. The CDR3 spells CASRPGQAYGYTF. The CDR3, as DNA: TGTGCCAGCAGACCCGGACAGGCCTATGGCTACACCTTC. The chain has TRBV2 and TRBJ1-2; 7 bases fit TRBD1. J was trimmed by 4 bases and V by 6 bases; bases with no gene match: 5. CDR3 length equals 13 residues. Per germline, CDR1 SNHLY and CDR2 FYNNEI.

This clonotype was picked up a small number of times. The chain carries TRBV18 and TRBJ2-1, with 9 bases matching TRBD2. The CDR3 sequence is 16 residues long. Germline CDR1 and CDR2: KGHSH and LQKENI. The junction had 11 bases not matched to a gene; V was cut back by 3 bases and J by 8 bases. The CDR3: CASSPAGTSLRDEQFF. The CDR3 DNA sequence: TGTGCCAGCTCACCGGCCGGGACTAGCCTCCGGGATGAGCAGTTCTTC.

Notes on this clonotype: A junction end diverges from the germline sequence, so it may reflect a read error. The chain carries TRBV20-1 and TRBJ2-6, with a tentative D call TRBD1 (5 bases). This CDR3 region has 17 residues. Germline values: CDR1 DFQATT, CDR2 SNEGSKA (reference sequence). As DNA, the CDR3 is TGCAGTGCCATTAGGAGACACCGTAACTCTGGGGCCAACGTCCCGACTTTC. As protein: CSAIRRHRNSGANVPTF.

This clonotype was seen a handful of times. The chain carries TRBV4-2 and TRBJ1-5; maybe TRBD1 (5 bases). V lost 3 bases and J 5 bases, leaving 14 bases between the germline ends. The CDR3 is 15 amino acids. CDR1 is LGHNA, CDR2 YNFKEQ, per germline. CDR3 sequence (DNA): TGTGCCAGCAGCCACGAGGTGGGGGGACATCAGCCCCAGCATTTT. Its protein product is CASSHEVGGHQPQHF.

This clonotype was seen a few times. V and J are TRBV7-3 and TRBJ2-5; 7 bases fit TRBD1. This CDR3 has 15 residues. Germline loops: CDR1 SGHTA, CDR2 FQGTGA. The J segment lost 4 bases and the V segment lost 4 bases, leaving 9 bases of the junction unmatched. CDR3 DNA sequence: TGTGCCAGCAGCTCACAGACAGGGTTGGGAGAGACCCAGTACTTC. It codes for CASSSQTGLGETQYF.

This clonotype was seen more than once but under ten times. This chain uses TRBV6-2 or TRBV6-3 with TRBJ1-6; no definite D call. The CDR3 covers 12 residues. The germline V gene has CDR1 MNHEY and CDR2 SVGEGT. Deletions cut 4 bases from V and 10 bases from J, with 8 bases between. The CDR3 DNA is TGTGCCAGCAGTTTAATCCGGTCACCCCTCCACTTT. It translates to CASSLIRSPLHF.

The V call is TRBV6-1, the J call TRBJ2-3; no definite D call. The CDR3 has 13 amino acids. The germline CDR1 and CDR2 sequences are MNHNS and SASEGT. Trimming removed 10 bases at V and 2 bases at J, with 13 bases between. CDR3: CANSWEFTDTQYF. The CDR3 DNA is TGTGCCAACAGCTGGGAATTCACAGATACGCAGTATTTT.